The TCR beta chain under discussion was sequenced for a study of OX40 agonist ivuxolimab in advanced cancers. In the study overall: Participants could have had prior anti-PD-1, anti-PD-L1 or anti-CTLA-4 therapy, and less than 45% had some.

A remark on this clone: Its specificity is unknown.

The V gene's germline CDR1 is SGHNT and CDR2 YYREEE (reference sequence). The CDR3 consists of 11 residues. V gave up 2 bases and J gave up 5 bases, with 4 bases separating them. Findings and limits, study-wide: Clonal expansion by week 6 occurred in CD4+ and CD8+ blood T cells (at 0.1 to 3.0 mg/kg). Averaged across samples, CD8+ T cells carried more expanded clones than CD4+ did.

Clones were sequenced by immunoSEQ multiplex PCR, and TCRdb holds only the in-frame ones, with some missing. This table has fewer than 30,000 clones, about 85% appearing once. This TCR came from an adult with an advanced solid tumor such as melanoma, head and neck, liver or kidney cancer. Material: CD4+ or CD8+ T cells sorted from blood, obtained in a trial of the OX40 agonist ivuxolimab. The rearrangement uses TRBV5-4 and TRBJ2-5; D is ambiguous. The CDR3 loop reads CASSFDETQYF. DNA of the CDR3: TGTGCCAGCAGCTTCGACGAGACCCAGTACTTC.